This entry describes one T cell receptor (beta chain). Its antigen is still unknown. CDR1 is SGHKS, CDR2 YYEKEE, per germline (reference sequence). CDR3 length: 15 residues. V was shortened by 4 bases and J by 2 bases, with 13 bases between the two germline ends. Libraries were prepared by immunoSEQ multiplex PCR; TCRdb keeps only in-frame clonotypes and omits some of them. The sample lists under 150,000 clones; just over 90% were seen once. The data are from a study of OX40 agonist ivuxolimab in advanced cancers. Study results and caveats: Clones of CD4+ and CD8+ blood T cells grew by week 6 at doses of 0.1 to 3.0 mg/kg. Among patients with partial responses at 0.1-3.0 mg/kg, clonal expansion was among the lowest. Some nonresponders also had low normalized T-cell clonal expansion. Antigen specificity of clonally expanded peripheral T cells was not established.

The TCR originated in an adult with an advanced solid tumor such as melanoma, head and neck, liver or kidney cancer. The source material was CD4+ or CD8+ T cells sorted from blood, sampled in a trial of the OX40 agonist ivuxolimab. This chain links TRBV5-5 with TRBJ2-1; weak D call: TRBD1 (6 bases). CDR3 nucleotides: TGTGCCAGCAGCACGGACAGTGGTCCCTACAATGAGCAGTTCTTC. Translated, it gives CASSTDSGPYNEQFF. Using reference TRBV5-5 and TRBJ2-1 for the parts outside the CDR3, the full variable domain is DAGVTQSPTHLIKTRGQQVTLRCSPISGHKSVSWYQQVLGQGPQFIFQYYEKEERGRGNFPDRFSARQFPNYSSELNVNALLLGDSALYLCASSTDSGPYNEQFFGPGTRLTVL.